These 17 T cell receptor beta chains originate from one sample sequenced in a study of Graves' ophthalmopathy and Graves' hyperthyroidism. The TCR beta CDR3 regions underwent amplification from RNA transcripts. First-round RT-PCR employed HTBI primers, with a second-round multiplex PCR after it. TCRdb reanalysed the multiplex PCR reads using MiXCR and keeps one entry per CDR3 protein. This sample yields 500,000 to 600,000 distinct CDR3 sequences, of which roughly 39% are seen a single time; about 4.6% belongs to the top ten. Material: peripheral blood or thyroid tissue (not recorded which). These receptors originate from an adult man with Graves' hyperthyroidism.

Details on this clonotype: A junction boundary mismatches the germline segment, possibly from a read error. The J gene is TRBJ1-2, the V gene TRBV15, with unresolved D. Germline V CDR1 and CDR2: LNHNV, YYDKDF (reference sequence). This CDR3 is 12 amino acids long. The chain's CDR3 is CATGRANYGCTF. The CDR3 DNA follows: TGTGCCACCGGCAGAGCAAACTATGGCTGCACCTTC. The whole variable domain, filled in from reference TRBV15 and TRBJ1-2, reads DAMVIQNPRYQVTQFGKPVTLSCSQTLNHNVMYWYQQKSSQAPKLLFHYYDKDFNNEADTPDNFQSRRPNTSFCFLDIRSPGLGDTAMYLCATGRANYGCTFGSGTRLTVV.

The chain recombines TRBV20-1 with TRBJ1-1; the D gene is possibly TRBD1 (6 bases). There are 14 residues in the CDR3. Germline V lookup: CDR1 DFQATT, CDR2 SNEGSKA (reference sequence). V was trimmed by 5 bases and J by 3 bases, leaving 16 bases between them. The CDR3 reads CSAGYRVTHTEAFF. The CDR3 nucleotides are TGCAGTGCTGGCTACAGGGTTACTCACACTGAAGCTTTCTTT.

This clonotype showed up just a few times. The chain recombines TRBV6-1 with TRBJ2-2, with D unclear. CDR1 and CDR2 (germline): MNHNS, SASEGT. Trimming took off 1 base at V and 4 bases at J, with 7 bases between the two ends. This CDR3 spans 14 amino acids. The CDR3 reads CASSEVYFTGELFF. Here the CDR3 DNA reads TGTGCCAGCAGTGAAGTGTATTTCACCGGGGAGCTGTTTTTT.

This clonotype was seen ten or more times. V is TRBV20-1 and J is TRBJ2-2; no reliable D call. Trimming took 2 bases from V and 6 from J, leaving 13 bases between them. The CDR3 extends over 14 amino acids. The V gene's germline CDR1 is DFQATT and CDR2 SNEGSKA (reference sequence). The CDR3 region is CSARPIGRPGELFF. The DNA of the CDR3 is TGCAGTGCTAGACCTATAGGGCGGCCCGGGGAGCTGTTTTTT.

To note about this clonotype: This may come from a read error, since a much larger clone is one base off. A read error is likely, as this CDR3 ends without the conserved phenylalanine or tryptophan. The rearrangement joins TRBV7-2 to TRBJ2-7; TRBD1 matches at 10 bases. The CDR3 consists of 13 residues. Germline V lookup: CDR1 SGHTA, CDR2 FQGNSA. The V and J ends lost 6 bases and 5 bases, in that order; junction bases with no gene match: 4. Written as DNA, the CDR3 is TGTGCCAGCAGTCGACAGGGGGCGAACGAGCAGTACCTC. It yields the protein CASSRQGANEQYL.

This clonotype was detected ten times or more. CDR3: CASSSWTSGGAKEETQYF. Here the CDR3 DNA reads TGTGCCAGCAGCTCATGGACTAGCGGGGGGGCCAAAGAAGAGACCCAGTACTTC. The V and J genes are TRBV7-9 and TRBJ2-5, with 15 bases that match TRBD2. CDR1 is SEHNR, CDR2 FQNEAQ, per germline (reference sequence). The CDR3 extends over 18 amino acids. Trimming at V came to 4 bases and at J to 3 bases, leaving 9 bases not matched to a gene.

Worth noting for this clonotype: A much more abundant neighbour one base away suggests this may be a read error. The chain combines TRBV4-1 with TRBJ1-6, with D unclear. The ends were cut back, 1 base at V and 0 bases at J, with 10 bases in the middle. The CDR3 runs to 17 residues. The V gene's germline CDR1 is MGHRA and CDR2 YSYEKL. CDR3 region: CASSQGGTSSYNSPLHF. CDR3 sequence (DNA): TGCGCCAGCAGCCAAGGAGGCACGAGCTCCTATAATTCACCCCTCCACTTT.

Concerning this clonotype itself: The CDR3 does not end in the conserved phenylalanine or tryptophan, so this is likely a read error. The limits of the CDR3 on the DNA are not certain, so only TCRdb's listed CDR3 is given. The rearrangement uses TRBV18 and TRBJ1-2. With termini counted, the CDR3 has 8 amino acids. CDR1 is KGHSH and CDR2 is LQKENI in the germline V gene. The CDR3 here is CASSPQVA.

The genes are TRBV7-9 and TRBJ2-7; 10 bases fit TRBD2. The last part of the DNA fits TRBJ2-1 better; the J call may be wrong. CDR1 is SEHNR and CDR2 is FQNEAQ in the germline V gene (reference sequence). There are 18 residues in the CDR3. The chain's CDR3 is CASSDEDPGTSAYNEQFF. CDR3 DNA sequence: TGTGCCAGCAGCGACGAGGACCCGGGGACTAGCGCCTACAATGAGCAGTTCTTC.

This clonotype has a handful of counts. The chain carries TRBV5-1 and TRBJ1-5; a weak D match, TRBD1 (5 bases). The CDR3 totals 15 residues. Between the trimmed V and J ends, which lost 5 bases and 0 bases, there was a span of 12 bases. CDR1 is SGHRS and CDR2 is YFSETQ in the germline V gene. The CDR3 nucleotides are TGCGCCAGCAGACAGGACGGACTTAGCAATCAGCCCCAGCATTTT. This translates into CASRQDGLSNQPQHF.

This clonotype has a handful of counts. A much larger clonotype is one base distant, so this may be a read error. The J gene is TRBJ2-5, the V gene TRBV20-1; TRBD2 is a possible D gene (5 bases). The CDR3 contains 15 residues. In germline, CDR1 is DFQATT, CDR2 SNEGSKA (reference sequence). Trimming took off 6 bases at V and 2 bases at J, with 19 bases between the two ends. The CDR3 nucleotides are TGCAGTGCGATAGGGCGTCGGGGTCGGCAAGAGACCCAGTACTTC. This codes for CSAIGRRGRQETQYF.

V and J are TRBV4-2 and TRBJ2-7; 10 nucleotides align to TRBD2. This CDR3 comprises 19 residues. Germline V CDR1 and CDR2: LGHNA, YNFKEQ. The J segment lost 2 bases and the V segment lost 0 bases, leaving 13 bases of the junction unmatched. CDR3 coding DNA: TGTGCCAGCAGCCAAGAGGGTTTGGTGACTAGCGGGCGACCCTACGAGCAGTACTTC. Its translation is CASSQEGLVTSGRPYEQYF.

This clonotype was found a few times. The V and J genes are TRBV30 and TRBJ1-2, with D uncertain. The CDR3 is made up of 12 amino acids. Germline V gives CDR1 GTSNPN, CDR2 SVGIG (reference sequence). Between the trimmed V and J ends, which lost 2 bases and 6 bases, there was a span of 10 bases. The CDR3 DNA is TGTGCCTGGAGTTTAGGGTTTCATGGCTACACCTTC. Translating it yields CAWSLGFHGYTF.

V and J are TRBV20-1 and TRBJ2-7, with 10 bases matching TRBD1. The V segment lost 8 bases and the J segment 2 bases; nucleotides outside the gene matches: 9. The CDR3 has 14 residues. CDR1 and CDR2 (germline): DFQATT, SNEGSKA (reference sequence). The CDR3 region is CSYSGTGETYEQYF. In DNA, the CDR3 is TGCAGTTATAGCGGGACAGGGGAGACCTACGAGCAGTACTTC.

This sequence joins TRBV7-9 and TRBJ1-6, with TRBD1 as a possible D gene (5 bases). The CDR3 length is 14 residues. Germline lookup yields CDR1 SEHNR and CDR2 FQNEAQ (reference sequence). V gave up 4 bases and J gave up 7 bases, with 11 bases separating them. For the CDR3, the DNA is TGTGCCAGCAGCTATGCAGGGCGAAATTCACCCCTCCACTTT. Protein sequence: CASSYAGRNSPLHF.

In this sample, this clonotype turned up a few times. The chain uses TRBV10-3 and TRBJ1-6; TRBD1 might be the D (5 bases). This CDR3 has 12 amino acids. From germline, CDR1 is ENHRY and CDR2 SYGVKD. The ends were cut back, 8 bases at V and 8 bases at J, with 10 bases in the middle. This chain's CDR3 is CAIRQGDSPLHF. The CDR3, as DNA: TGTGCCATCCGGCAGGGTGATTCACCCCTCCACTTT.

This clonotype has at least ten counts. CDR3 coding DNA: TGCAGCGTTGAGGTCGGACCCAGTGGCGAGCAGTACTTC. Amino acid sequence: CSVEVGPSGEQYF. The J gene is TRBJ2-7, the V gene TRBV29-1; D is unclear. The CDR3 length is 13 residues. Germline V gene data show CDR1 as SQVTM and CDR2 as ANQGSEA. Trimming left V 3 bases short and J 6 bases short, with 15 bases between.